These 26 T cell receptor beta chains share one sample of origin, sequenced in a study of beta chain features in type 1 diabetes. Regarding the study as a whole: All four CD4+ subsets of Type 1 diabetes patients contained TCRB CDR3s that were moderately but significantly shorter.

Antigens of these TCRs are unknown. Of the isolated RNA, all was reverse transcribed, and so the sequenced material was expressed TCRB transcripts. Sequenced by immunoSEQ multiplex PCR; TCRdb stores in-frame clones only, minus some. The sample has about 53,000 clones, 50% to 75% seen once. The sample consisted of stem cell memory CD4+ T cells from blood. These receptors were collected from a woman in her thirties with type 1 diabetes.

The chain recombines TRBV5-1 with TRBJ2-1, with 8 bases aligning to TRBD2. With V trimmed by 0 bases and J by 4 bases, 6 bases remained unmatched. The CDR3 length is 16 residues. The V gene's germline CDR1 is SGHRS and CDR2 YFSETQ. CDR3 protein: CASSLDGGGRYNEQFF. For the CDR3, the DNA is TGCGCCAGCAGCTTGGATGGCGGCGGGAGGTACAATGAGCAGTTCTTC. Full variable domain (rest looked up from reference TRBV5-1 and TRBJ2-1): KAGVTQTPRYLIKTRGQQVTLSCSPISGHRSVSWYQQTPGQGLQFLFEYFSETQRNKGNFPGRFSGRQFSNSRSEMNVSTLELGDSALYLCASSLDGGGRYNEQFFGPGTRLTVL.

The chain links TRBV18 to TRBJ1-5; D possibly corresponds to TRBD1 (5 bases). The CDR3 contains 14 residues. Trimming pared 2 bases from V and 3 bases from J, leaving 8 bases between. Germline CDR1 is KGHSH and CDR2 is LQKENI. The CDR3 reads CASSPDSLNQPQHF. As DNA, the CDR3 is TGTGCCAGCTCACCAGACAGCCTCAATCAGCCCCAGCATTTT.

The genes are TRBV30 and TRBJ1-4, with D uncertain. CDR3 size: 12 residues. V was cut by 4 bases and J by 8 bases, with 11 bases left in between. CDR1 is GTSNPN, CDR2 SVGIG, per germline (reference sequence). CDR3 loop: CAWTVAGEKLFF. CDR3 bases: TGTGCCTGGACCGTTGCGGGGGAAAAACTGTTTTTT.

The chain uses TRBV19 and TRBJ2-7; D is ambiguous. This CDR3 region has 14 residues. The germline gives CDR1 LNHDA, CDR2 SQIVND (reference sequence). V was cut by 6 bases and J by 1 base, with 13 bases left in between. The CDR3 reads CASSILAVSYEQYF. The CDR3 nucleotides are TGTGCCAGTAGCATTTTGGCGGTTTCCTACGAGCAGTACTTC.

The chain is built from TRBV5-1 and TRBJ2-7, with D perhaps matching TRBD2 (5 bases). Trimming took off 0 bases at V and 1 base at J, with 14 bases between the two ends. Looked up from germline, CDR1 is SGHRS and CDR2 is YFSETQ. The CDR3 consists of 16 residues. DNA of the CDR3: TGCGCCAGCAGCTTGGCCGTGTTAGGCGGGTCCTACGAGCAGTACTTC. It translates to CASSLAVLGGSYEQYF.

The rearrangement joins TRBV29-1 to TRBJ1-2; D unresolved. Germline loops: CDR1 SQVTM, CDR2 ANQGSEA. This CDR3 has 13 residues. Deletions cut 3 bases from V and 1 base from J, with 9 bases between. The CDR3 reads CSVDLSVNYGYTF. The CDR3, as DNA: TGCAGCGTTGACCTGTCAGTTAACTATGGCTACACCTTC.

V usage is TRBV5-1 and J usage is TRBJ2-2; no reliable D call. Germline CDR1 and CDR2: SGHRS and YFSETQ. The CDR3 totals 15 residues. The ends were cut back, 0 bases at V and 8 bases at J, with 14 bases in the middle. Here the CDR3 DNA reads TGCGCCAGCAGCTTGGCCGCAGACATAGAGGGGGAGCTGTTTTTT. It is translated as CASSLAADIEGELFF.

The chain couples TRBV7-3 to TRBJ2-1, with TRBD2 as a possible D gene (6 bases). Germline V gives CDR1 SGHTA, CDR2 FQGTGA. The ends were cut back, 2 bases at V and 8 bases at J, with 13 bases in the middle. The CDR3 contains 14 residues. The CDR3 nucleotides are TGTGCCAGCAGCTTAGCGTGGCGGGATCATGAGCAGTTCTTC. It specifies CASSLAWRDHEQFF.

This chain links TRBV19 with TRBJ2-1; possible D gene TRBD2, 6 bases. This CDR3 has 16 amino acids. Between the trimmed V and J ends, which lost 5 bases and 2 bases, there was a span of 16 bases. Germline V lookup: CDR1 LNHDA, CDR2 SQIVND (reference sequence). CDR3: CASSPPFGGPYNEQFF. Here the CDR3 DNA reads TGTGCCAGTAGTCCCCCTTTCGGAGGGCCCTACAATGAGCAGTTCTTC.

The chain recombines TRBV10-3 with TRBJ2-1, with 8 bases that match TRBD2. The CDR3 loop spans 14 amino acids. Germline V gene sequence: CDR1 ENHRY, CDR2 SYGVKD. Germline trimming cut 11 bases from V and 3 bases from J; bases unmatched to any gene: 9. DNA for the CDR3: TGTGCCGTACAAACCGGGACTAGCTACAATGAGCAGTTCTTC. This gives the protein CAVQTGTSYNEQFF.

The chain recombines TRBV11-3 with TRBJ1-1; weak D call: TRBD1 (6 bases). Germline CDR1 and CDR2: SGHNT and YENEEA. V was cut by 2 bases and J by 4 bases, with 8 bases left in between. CDR3 length: 13 amino acids. The CDR3 DNA sequence: TGTGCCAGCAGCTTACAGGGGACCACTGAAGCTTTCTTT. This gives the protein CASSLQGTTEAFF. Full variable domain (rest looked up from reference TRBV11-3 and TRBJ1-1): EAGVVQSPRYKIIEKKQPVAFWCNPISGHNTLYWYLQNLGQGPELLIRYENEEAVDDSQLPKDRFSAERLKGVDSTLKIQPAELGDSAVYLCASSLQGTTEAFFGQGTRLTVV.

The chain employs TRBV28 and TRBJ2-3; 7 bases align to TRBD2. Germline-derived CDR1 and CDR2 are MDHEN and SYDVKM. The CDR3 is 15 residues long. Trimming cost V 5 bases and J 0 bases; bases outside gene matches: 5. The CDR3 here is CASSPLTSSTDTQYF. The CDR3 DNA is TGTGCCAGCAGTCCCTTGACTAGCAGCACAGATACGCAGTATTTT. Together with reference TRBV28 and TRBJ2-3, the CDR3 gives the full variable domain: DVKVTQSSRYLVKRTGEKVFLECVQDMDHENMFWYRQDPGLGLRLIYFSYDVKMKEKGDIPEGYSVSREKKERFSLILESASTNQTSMYLCASSPLTSSTDTQYFGPGTRLTVL.

V is TRBV29-1 and J is TRBJ2-5; D might be TRBD1 (6 bases). This CDR3 contains 12 residues. Between the trimmed V and J ends, which lost 7 bases and 5 bases, there was a span of 14 bases. In germline, CDR1 is SQVTM, CDR2 ANQGSEA. This chain's CDR3 is CSGKQGRETQYF. CDR3 in DNA: TGCAGCGGGAAACAGGGTAGGGAGACCCAGTACTTC.

This clone has just a few counts. The genes are TRBV7-3 and TRBJ2-1; D call uncertain. Germline CDR1 reads SGHTA; CDR2 reads FQGTGA. Trimming removed 2 bases from V and 9 bases from J, with 8 bases in between. The CDR3 sequence is 12 residues long. The DNA for the CDR3 is TGTGCCAGCAGCTTAGCTAGTTCTGAGCAGTTCTTC. The encoded protein is CASSLASSEQFF.

The chain carries TRBV29-1 and TRBJ1-2, with D possibly TRBD1 on 6 matching bases. Germline CDR1 is SQVTM and CDR2 is ANQGSEA. V shed 2 bases and J shed 8 bases, with 18 bases lying between them. CDR3 length equals 14 residues. CDR3 in amino acids: CSVEIQTGQRGYTF. DNA of the CDR3: TGCAGCGTTGAAATCCAAACAGGGCAGAGAGGCTACACCTTC.

The chain employs TRBV2 and TRBJ2-6; D ambiguous. Trimming left V 4 bases short and J 3 bases short, with 7 bases between. Per germline, CDR1 SNHLY and CDR2 FYNNEI. The CDR3 covers 14 residues. Here the CDR3 DNA reads TGTGCCAGCAGTGCCCGAGGTGGGGCCAACGTCCTGACTTTC. Its protein is CASSARGGANVLTF.

Turning to this clone: This CDR3 is also generated by other DNA sequences in the sample. The genes are TRBV2 and TRBJ2-7; D unresolved. The CDR3 is 11 residues long. Germline CDR1 is SNHLY and CDR2 is FYNNEI. Between the trimmed V and J ends, which lost 4 bases and 4 bases, there was a span of 5 bases. The CDR3: CASSVLYEQYF. For the CDR3, the DNA is TGTGCCAGCAGTGTTCTTTACGAGCAGTACTTC. The whole variable domain, filled in from reference TRBV2 and TRBJ2-7, reads EPEVTQTPSHQVTQMGQEVILRCVPISNHLYFYWYRQILGQKVEFLVSFYNNEISEKSEIFDDQFSVERPDGSNFTLKIRSTKLEDSAMYFCASSVLYEQYFGPGTRLTVT.

The V call is TRBV27, the J call TRBJ1-1; D perhaps matches TRBD1 (5 bases). Germline V gives CDR1 MNHEY, CDR2 SMNVEV (reference sequence). This CDR3 is 19 amino acids long. With 3 bases removed from V and 0 bases from J, the gap between germline ends came to 23 bases. The CDR3 protein is CASSFVRTLEASMNTEAFF. The DNA of the CDR3 is TGTGCCAGCAGTTTTGTTAGGACACTTGAGGCCTCAATGAACACTGAAGCTTTCTTT.

The rearrangement links TRBV4-1 to TRBJ1-2, with TRBD1 identical over 10 bases. This CDR3 region has 14 residues. The trim removed 4 bases at V and 4 bases at J, leaving 3 bases unmatched. In germline, CDR1 is MGHRA, CDR2 YSYEKL. The CDR3 coding sequence is TGCGCCAGCAGCCGCGGACAGGGGGGCTATGGCTACACCTTC. This codes for CASSRGQGGYGYTF.

The chain recombines TRBV5-4 with TRBJ2-5, with D perhaps matching TRBD1 (5 bases). The CDR3 length is 17 residues. Trimming shortened V by 6 bases and J by 5 bases, and 26 bases separated the two germline ends. Germline CDR1 and CDR2: SGHNT and YYREEE (reference sequence). CDR3 in amino acids: CASTTVGQGTRLETQYF. CDR3 nucleotide sequence: TGTGCCAGCACCACGGTGGGGCAGGGTACCCGCTTGGAGACCCAGTACTTC.

J is TRBJ1-2 and V is TRBV2; D might be TRBD1 (5 bases). This CDR3 is built from 13 residues. Trimming took 6 bases from V and 4 from J, leaving 12 bases between them. CDR1 is SNHLY and CDR2 is FYNNEI in the germline V gene. The CDR3 DNA reads TGTGCCAGCAGATCCCAGGGTGGCTATGGCTACACCTTC. Protein product: CASRSQGGYGYTF.

V usage is TRBV9 and J usage is TRBJ2-7, with 13 positions matching TRBD2. In germline, CDR1 is SGDLS, CDR2 YYNGEE. V gave up 2 bases and J gave up 1 base; unmatched junction bases: 3. The CDR3 covers 16 residues. CDR3 protein: CASSVGTSGVSYEQYF. CDR3 sequence (DNA): TGTGCCAGCAGCGTCGGGACTAGCGGGGTATCCTACGAGCAGTACTTC.

The J gene is TRBJ1-1, the V gene TRBV6-5, with D possibly being TRBD1 (5 bases). Germline V gene lookup returns CDR1 MNHEY and CDR2 SVGAGI. Trimming removed 6 bases from V and 5 bases from J, with 16 bases in between. CDR3 length: 14 residues. CDR3 bases: TGTGCCAGCAGACCACCCTCAGGGAGGACTGAAGCTTTCTTT. Residues: CASRPPSGRTEAFF.

This clone was recorded once. The chain employs TRBV5-1 and TRBJ2-5; TRBD2 aligns across 9 bases. Germline V gene data show CDR1 as SGHRS and CDR2 as YFSETQ. The CDR3 has 17 residues. V shed 1 base and J 4 bases; nucleotides not matched to a gene: 11. The CDR3 DNA reads as TGCGCCAGCAGCTTGAATTGGAATAGCGGGGGCGGAGAGACCCAGTACTTC. It is translated as CASSLNWNSGGGETQYF.

V is TRBV5-1 and J is TRBJ2-4, with D unresolved. The V end was cut by 0 bases, the J end by 6 bases, with 10 bases between. The V gene's germline CDR1 is SGHRS and CDR2 YFSETQ. This CDR3 comprises 14 residues. The CDR3 here is CASSLGQELNIQYF. CDR3 DNA sequence: TGCGCCAGCAGCTTGGGGCAGGAACTAAACATTCAGTACTTC.

The V call is TRBV19, the J call TRBJ1-2; D is uncertain. CDR1 is LNHDA, CDR2 SQIVND, per germline (reference sequence). CDR3 size: 12 residues. The V and J ends lost 3 bases and 8 bases respectively, with 10 bases between them. The DNA for the CDR3 is TGTGCCAGTAGTATCGCGAGGGCGGGCTACACCTTC. It yields the protein CASSIARAGYTF.